Sequencing of this TCR beta chain was carried out in a study of blood T cell repertoires in COVID-19. The wider study: Acute-phase and convalescent COVID-19 samples originated in the United States, Italy and Spain.

There are 14 residues in the CDR3. The V end was cut by 1 base, the J end by 3 bases, with 10 bases between. Germline lookup yields CDR1 SGHTA and CDR2 FQGNSA. Profiling relied on immunoSEQ multiplex PCR, and the TCRdb table lists in-frame clones only, not all of them. The sample lists roughly 170,000 clones, over 70% occurring once. Ages ranged from about 18 to 89 years, with residence in approximately 25 US areas. The rearrangement links TRBV7-2 to TRBJ2-7, with unresolved D. Sequenced material: PBMCs or T cells enriched from blood (not recorded which). The sequence derives from a woman between 40 and 50 years old with acute COVID-19. The CDR3 loop is CASSLVGGNYEQYF. In DNA form, the CDR3 reads TGTGCCAGCAGCTTAGTAGGCGGAAACTACGAGCAGTACTTC.